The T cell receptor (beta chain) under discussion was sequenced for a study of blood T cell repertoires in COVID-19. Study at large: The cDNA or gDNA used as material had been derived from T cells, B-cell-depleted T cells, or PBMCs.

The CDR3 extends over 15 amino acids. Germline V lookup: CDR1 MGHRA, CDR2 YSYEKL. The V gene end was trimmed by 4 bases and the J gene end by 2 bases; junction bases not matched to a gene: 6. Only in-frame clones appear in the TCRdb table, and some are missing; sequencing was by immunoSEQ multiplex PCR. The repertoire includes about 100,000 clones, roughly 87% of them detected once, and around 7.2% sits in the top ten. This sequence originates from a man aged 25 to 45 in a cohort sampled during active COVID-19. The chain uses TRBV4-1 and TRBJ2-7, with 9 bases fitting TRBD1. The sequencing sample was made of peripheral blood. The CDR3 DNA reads TGCGCCAGCAGCCCGGGACAGGGCTCAACCTACGAGCAGTACTTC. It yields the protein CASSPGQGSTYEQYF.